Below are 6 T cell receptor beta chains sequenced from a single sample in a study of cytomegalovirus exposure and HLA in healthy donors. The PCR ran on 60 Vbeta and 13 Jbeta primers. Profiled with immunoSEQ multiplex PCR; TCRdb holds only in-frame clones, not every one. The sample includes 250,000 to 350,000 clones, roughly 90% of them seen just once. The sequenced sample was PBMCs. The source is a man aged 35-49 years in good health and CMV-seropositive.

V usage is TRBV29-1 and J usage is TRBJ2-7, with 8 bases identical to TRBD1. Germline V gives CDR1 SQVTM, CDR2 ANQGSEA. V lost 4 bases to trimming and J lost 6 bases; unmatched junction nucleotides: 2. This CDR3 contains 11 residues. The CDR3 DNA reads as TGCAGCGTTGCAGGGGGCGTCGAGCAGTACTTC. It codes for CSVAGGVEQYF.

The chain joins TRBV28 to TRBJ1-3; D is unresolved. Germline V gene data show CDR1 as MDHEN and CDR2 as SYDVKM. The CDR3 loop spans 12 amino acids. Trimming stripped 6 bases from V and 9 bases from J, with 12 bases between. The CDR3 sequence is CASSLPEGTIYF. The DNA for the CDR3 is TGTGCCAGCAGCCTTCCGGAGGGCACCATATATTTT.

The chain is built from TRBV29-1 and TRBJ2-5, with D possibly being TRBD1 (6 bases). The J call may be mistaken, given a closer DNA end match to TRBJ2-7. The CDR3 sequence is 11 residues long. Germline loops: CDR1 SQVTM, CDR2 ANQGSEA. CDR3 amino acids: CSVATGYEQYF. Here the CDR3 DNA reads TGCAGCGTTGCTACAGGGTACGAGCAGTACTTC.

This clone was observed once. One end of the junction fails to match germline, which may point to a read error. The gene calls are TRBV7-9 and TRBJ1-2, with D perhaps matching TRBD1 (6 bases). The length of the CDR3 is 16 residues. Germline-derived CDR1 and CDR2 are SEHNR and FQNEAQ (reference sequence). As DNA, the CDR3 is TGTTCCAGCAGAGCCGGGGACATAAACCCAGTTGATGGCTACACCTTC. The encoded protein is CSSRAGDINPVDGYTF.

The chain uses TRBV7-2 and TRBJ2-3; TRBD1 is a possible D gene (6 bases). The CDR3 is 15 amino acids. The ends were cut back, 5 bases at V and 4 bases at J, with 16 bases in the middle. Germline values: CDR1 SGHTA, CDR2 FQGNSA. CDR3: CASSHNLDSPDTQYF. CDR3 nucleotide sequence: TGTGCCAGCAGCCATAACCTGGACAGCCCAGATACGCAGTATTTT.

The CDR3 reads CASRTSGRGEQYF. The CDR3 bases are TGTGCCAGCAGGACTAGCGGGAGGGGAGAGCAGTACTTC. The chain has TRBV6-5 and TRBJ2-7, with TRBD2 matching 14 bases. This CDR3 comprises 13 residues. The junction had 2 bases not matched to a gene; V was cut back by 6 bases and J by 7 bases. Germline V gene data show CDR1 as MNHEY and CDR2 as SVGAGI.